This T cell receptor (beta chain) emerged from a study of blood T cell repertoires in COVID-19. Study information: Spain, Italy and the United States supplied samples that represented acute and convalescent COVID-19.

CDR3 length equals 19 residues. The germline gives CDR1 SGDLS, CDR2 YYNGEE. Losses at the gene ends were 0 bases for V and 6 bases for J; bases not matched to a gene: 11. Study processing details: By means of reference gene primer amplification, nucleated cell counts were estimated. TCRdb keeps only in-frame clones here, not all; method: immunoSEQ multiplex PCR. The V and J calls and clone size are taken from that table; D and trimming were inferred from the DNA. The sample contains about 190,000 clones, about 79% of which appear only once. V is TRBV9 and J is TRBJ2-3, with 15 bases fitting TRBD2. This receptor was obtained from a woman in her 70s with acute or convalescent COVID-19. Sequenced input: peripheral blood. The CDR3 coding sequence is TGTGCCAGCAGCGTAGACGGGACTAGCGGGAGGTTGGGTCGGGATACGCAGTATTTT. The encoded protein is CASSVDGTSGRLGRDTQYF.